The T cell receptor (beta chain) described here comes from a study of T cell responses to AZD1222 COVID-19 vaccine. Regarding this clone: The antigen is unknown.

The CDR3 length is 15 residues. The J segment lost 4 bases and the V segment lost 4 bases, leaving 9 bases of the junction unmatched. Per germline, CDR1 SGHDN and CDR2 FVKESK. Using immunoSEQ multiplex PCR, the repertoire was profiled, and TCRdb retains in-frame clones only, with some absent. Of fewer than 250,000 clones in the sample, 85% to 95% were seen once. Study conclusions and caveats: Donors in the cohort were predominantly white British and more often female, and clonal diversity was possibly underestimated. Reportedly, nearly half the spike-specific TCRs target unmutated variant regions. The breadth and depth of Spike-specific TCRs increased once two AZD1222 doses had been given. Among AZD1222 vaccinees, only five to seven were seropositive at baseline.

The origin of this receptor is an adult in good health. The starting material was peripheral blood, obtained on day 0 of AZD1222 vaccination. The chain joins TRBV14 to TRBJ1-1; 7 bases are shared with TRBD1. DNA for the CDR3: TGTGCCAGCAGCCTGAGCCTGACAGGGAGCACTGAAGCTTTCTTT. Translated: CASSLSLTGSTEAFF.